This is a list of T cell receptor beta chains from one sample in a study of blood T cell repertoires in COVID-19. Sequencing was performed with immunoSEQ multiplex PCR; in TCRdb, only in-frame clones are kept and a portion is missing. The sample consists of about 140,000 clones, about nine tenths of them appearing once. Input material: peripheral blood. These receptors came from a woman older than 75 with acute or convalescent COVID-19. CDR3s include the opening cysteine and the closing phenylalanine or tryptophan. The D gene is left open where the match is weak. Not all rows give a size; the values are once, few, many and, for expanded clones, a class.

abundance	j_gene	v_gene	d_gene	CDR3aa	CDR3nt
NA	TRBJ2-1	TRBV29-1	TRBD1	CSGARGTGNSNEQFF	TGCAGCGGAGCAAGGGGGACAGGGAACAGCAATGAGCAGTTCTTC
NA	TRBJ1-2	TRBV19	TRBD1	CASKAYPGQANYGYTF	TGTGCCAGTAAGGCCTACCCGGGACAGGCTAACTATGGCTACACCTTC
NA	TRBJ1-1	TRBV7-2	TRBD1	CASSLNTGGLSEGFF	TGTGCCAGCAGCTTAAATACAGGGGGACTCTCCGAAGGTTTCTTT
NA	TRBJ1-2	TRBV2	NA	CASSSEVPVSNYGYTF	TGTGCCAGCAGTTCAGAGGTTCCTGTTTCCAACTATGGCTACACCTTC
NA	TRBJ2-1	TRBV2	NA	CASSSLQSSYNEQFF	TGTGCCAGCAGTTCGTTACAAAGTTCCTACAATGAGCAGTTCTTC
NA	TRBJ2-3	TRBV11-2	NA	CASSLYGGAGTDTQYF	TGTGCCAGCAGCTTATACGGCGGGGCGGGTACAGATACGCAGTATTTT
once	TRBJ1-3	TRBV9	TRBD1	CASSVTGGTAPSGNTIYF	TGTGCCAGCAGCGTAACGGGGGGGACAGCTCCCTCTGGAAACACCATATATTTT
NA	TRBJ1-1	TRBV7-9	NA	CASSLVPPGGEAFF	TGTGCCAGCAGCTTAGTACCGCCTGGGGGGGAAGCTTTCTTT
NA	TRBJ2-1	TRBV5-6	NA	CASSFGGAPYNEQFF	TGTGCCAGCAGCTTCGGCGGGGCCCCCTACAATGAGCAGTTCTTC
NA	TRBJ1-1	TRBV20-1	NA	CSASWQANTEAFF	TGCAGTGCTAGTTGGCAGGCGAACACTGAAGCTTTCTTT
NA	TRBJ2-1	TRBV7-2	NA	CASRSRQAYNEQFF	TGTGCCAGCAGGTCAAGACAGGCTTACAATGAGCAGTTCTTC
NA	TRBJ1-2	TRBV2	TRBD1	CASSYRGLSYGYTF	TGTGCCAGCAGTTACAGGGGGTTAAGCTATGGCTACACCTTC
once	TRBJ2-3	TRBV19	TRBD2	CASSIGGGRVADTQYF	TGTGCCAGTAGTATAGGTGGCGGGAGGGTGGCAGATACGCAGTATTTT
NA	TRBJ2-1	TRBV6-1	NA	CASSEENSHSYNEQFF	TGTGCCAGCAGTGAAGAGAACAGCCATTCCTACAATGAGCAGTTCTTC
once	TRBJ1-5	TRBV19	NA	CASSIARGNQPQHF	TGTGCCAGTAGTATAGCCAGGGGCAATCAGCCCCAGCATTTT
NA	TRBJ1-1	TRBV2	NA	CASSDAGVTEAFF	TGTGCCAGCAGTGACGCAGGGGTGACTGAAGCTTTCTTT
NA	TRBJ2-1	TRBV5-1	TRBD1	CASNGQVEQFF	TGCGCCAGCAATGGACAGGTTGAGCAGTTCTTC
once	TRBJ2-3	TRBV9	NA	CASSVATWGDTDTQYF	TGTGCCAGCAGCGTAGCTACGTGGGGGGATACAGATACGCAGTATTTT
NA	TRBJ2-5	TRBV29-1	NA	CSVDRGQETQYF	TGCAGCGTTGATCGGGGACAAGAGACCCAGTACTTC
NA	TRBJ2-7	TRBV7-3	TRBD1	CASSAKTGQGTTAFYEQYF	TGTGCCAGCAGCGCGAAGACGGGACAGGGGACGACCGCGTTCTACGAGCAGTACTTC
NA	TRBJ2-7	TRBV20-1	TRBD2	CSASSAGGPYEQYF	TGCAGTGCTAGTTCAGCGGGGGGACCCTACGAGCAGTACTTC
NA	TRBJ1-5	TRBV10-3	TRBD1	CAISGQGVQPQHF	TGTGCCATCAGTGGACAGGGCGTTCAGCCCCAGCATTTT
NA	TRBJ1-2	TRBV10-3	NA	CAISDALRANYGYTF	TGTGCCATCAGTGATGCCCTCCGGGCTAACTATGGCTACACCTTC
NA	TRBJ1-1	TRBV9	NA	CASSAPGVFGAEAFF	TGTGCCAGCAGCGCCCCAGGGGTTTTTGGCGCTGAAGCTTTCTTT
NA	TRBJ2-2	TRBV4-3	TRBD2	CASSQAFGGVTGELFF	TGCGCCAGCAGCCAAGCGTTCGGGGGGGTGACCGGGGAGCTGTTTTTT
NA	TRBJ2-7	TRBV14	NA	CASSQVGGQSYEQYF	TGTGCCAGCAGCCAAGTCGGGGGGCAGTCCTACGAGCAGTACTTC
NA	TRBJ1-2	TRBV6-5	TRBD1	CASWQFGQGFYGYTF	TGTGCCAGCTGGCAATTTGGACAGGGGTTCTATGGCTACACCTTC
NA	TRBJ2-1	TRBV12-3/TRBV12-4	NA	CASSLGGYNEQFF	TGTGCCAGCAGTTTGGGGGGTTACAATGAGCAGTTCTTC
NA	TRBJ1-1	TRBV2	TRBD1	CASSLGQINTEAFF	TGTGCCAGCAGTCTGGGACAGATAAACACTGAAGCTTTCTTT
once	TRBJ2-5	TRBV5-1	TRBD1	CASSFGQGETQYF	TGCGCCAGCAGCTTCGGACAGGGAGAGACCCAGTACTTC
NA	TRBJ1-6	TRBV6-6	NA	CASTPVLYNSPLHF	TGTGCCAGCACCCCGGTTCTCTATAATTCACCCCTCCACTTT
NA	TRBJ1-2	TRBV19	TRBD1	CASSLGQGGGYTF	TGTGCCAGTAGCCTGGGACAGGGGGGTGGCTACACCTTC
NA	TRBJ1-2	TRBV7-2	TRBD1	CASSTRTGWDGYTF	TGTGCCAGCAGCACCCGGACAGGTTGGGATGGCTACACCTTC
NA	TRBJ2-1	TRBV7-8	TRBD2	CASTQLLAGAYNEQFF	TGTGCCAGCACCCAACTACTAGCGGGGGCCTACAATGAGCAGTTCTTC
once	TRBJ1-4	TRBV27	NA	CASSLRGGNEKLFF	TGTGCCAGCAGTTTAAGAGGTGGTAATGAAAAACTGTTTTTT
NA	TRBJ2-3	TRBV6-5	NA	CASSYLGQGTDTQYF	TGTGCCAGCAGTTACTTGGGGCAGGGCACAGATACGCAGTATTTT
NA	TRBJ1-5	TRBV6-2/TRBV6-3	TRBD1	CASSYSTRGQGRDQPQHF	TGTGCCAGCAGTTACTCGACGAGGGGACAGGGCAGAGATCAGCCCCAGCATTTT
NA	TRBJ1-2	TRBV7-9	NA	CASSPGGVSGYTF	TGTGCCAGCAGCCCGGGGGGGGTGTCGGGCTACACCTTC
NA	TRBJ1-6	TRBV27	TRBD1	CASKQDATGNNSPLHF	TGTGCCAGTAAACAAGACGCGACAGGGAATAATTCACCCCTCCACTTT
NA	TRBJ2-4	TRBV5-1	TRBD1	CASSLGPTGQGENIQYF	TGCGCCAGCAGCTTGGGCCCAACTGGACAGGGTGAAAACATTCAGTACTTC
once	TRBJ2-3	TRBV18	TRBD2	CASSPYTSGSTDTQYF	TGTGCCAGCTCACCCTATACTAGCGGGAGCACAGATACGCAGTATTTT
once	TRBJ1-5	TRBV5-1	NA	CASSLGPLIGQPQHF	TGCGCCAGCAGTTTGGGACCCTTAATCGGGCAGCCCCAGCATTTT
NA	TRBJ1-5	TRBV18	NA	CASSSGGAQSNQPQHF	TGTGCCAGCTCATCCGGGGGTGCCCAGAGCAATCAGCCCCAGCATTTT
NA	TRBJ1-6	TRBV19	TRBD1	CASSDRESSYNSPLHF	TGTGCCAGTAGCGACAGGGAAAGCTCCTATAATTCACCCCTCCACTTT
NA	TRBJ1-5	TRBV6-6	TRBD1	CASNPGQGSNQPQHF	TGTGCCAGCAACCCGGGACAGGGGAGCAATCAGCCCCAGCATTTT
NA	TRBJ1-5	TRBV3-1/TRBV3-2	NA	CASSQASGDQPQHF	TGTGCCAGCAGCCAAGCTTCCGGGGATCAGCCCCAGCATTTT